This T cell receptor (beta chain) appears in the sequencing data of a study of identical twins. Notes on the study in general: In cord blood, abundant beta clonotypes had fewer insertions; memory showed no trend.

Remarks on this clonotype: The antigen is not known.

One entry per CDR3 protein results from TCRdb running MiXCR on the 5' RACE reads. The profile covers roughly 720,000 distinct CDR3 sequences, with 15% to 20% appearing a single time and around 13% taken by the ten largest. Trimming shortened V by 2 bases and J by 5 bases, and 13 bases separated the two germline ends. The CDR3 sequence is 15 residues long. Germline V gene lookup returns CDR1 KGHSH and CDR2 LQKENI. Separately, the same data were catalogued under a study of T cells expressing NK-cell markers. That source adds: Each TCR beta repertoire originated in sorted T cells that were CD3+CD56+NKG2C+, CD3+CD56+NKG2C- or CD3+CD56-NKG2C+. A few donors showed these clonotypes also leading the CD3+CD56-NKG2C+ fraction.

The receptor was isolated from a woman aged 18 to 35 in good health. The rearrangement links TRBV18 to TRBJ2-1, with a weak D call TRBD1 (5 bases). The sequencing input was PBMCs. The CDR3 bases are TGTGCCAGCTCACCATCCGTTACAGGAAACAATGAGCAGTTCTTC. Translating gives CASSPSVTGNNEQFF.